This TCR beta chain originates from a study of response to subunit inactivated influenza vaccine. The length of the CDR3 is 13 residues. Germline V gene lookup returns CDR1 ENHRY and CDR2 SYGVKD. V was clipped by 10 bases and J by 7 bases; unmatched bases: 6. TCRdb reanalysed the RT-PCR reads using MiXCR and keeps one entry per CDR3 protein. The table lists 500,000 to 650,000 distinct CDR3 sequences, about 7.6% of them singletons. The sequencing used PBMCs from blood, collected less than 30 months after vaccination. This clonotype originated in a man in his fifties or sixties who received an inactivated influenza vaccine. This chain joins TRBV10-3 and TRBJ2-3; TRBD2 aligns across 12 bases. The CDR3 DNA reads TGTGCCACCGGGACTAGCGGGCGGAATACGCAGTATTTT. It encodes CATGTSGRNTQYF.